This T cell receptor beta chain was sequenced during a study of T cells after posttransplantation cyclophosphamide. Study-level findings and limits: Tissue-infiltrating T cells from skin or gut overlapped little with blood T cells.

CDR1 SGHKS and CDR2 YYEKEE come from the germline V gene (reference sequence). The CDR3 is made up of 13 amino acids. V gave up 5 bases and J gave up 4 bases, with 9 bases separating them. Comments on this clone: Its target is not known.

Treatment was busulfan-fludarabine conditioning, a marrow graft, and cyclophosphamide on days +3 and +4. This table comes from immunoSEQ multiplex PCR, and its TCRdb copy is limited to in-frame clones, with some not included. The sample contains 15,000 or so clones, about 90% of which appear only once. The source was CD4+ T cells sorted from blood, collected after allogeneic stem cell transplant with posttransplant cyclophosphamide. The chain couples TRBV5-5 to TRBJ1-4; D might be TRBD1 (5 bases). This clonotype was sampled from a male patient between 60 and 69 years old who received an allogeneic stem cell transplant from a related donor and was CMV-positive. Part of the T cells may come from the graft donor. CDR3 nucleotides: TGTGCCAGCAGACAGGACGGTAATGAAAAACTGTTTTTT. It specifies CASRQDGNEKLFF.